One sample yielded the 27 T cell receptor beta chains listed below, sequenced in a study of cytomegalovirus exposure and HLA in healthy donors. 60 Vbeta and 13 Jbeta primers were used in PCR. The repertoire was sequenced with immunoSEQ multiplex PCR; TCRdb's copy has only in-frame clones and lacks some. The data hold approximately 150,000 clones, with around 73% observed a single time. Source material: PBMCs. The receptors here all came from a female donor in good health and CMV-seronegative.

This clone has just a few counts. The chain carries TRBV6-6 and TRBJ2-5, with D hard to call. The germline CDR1 and CDR2 sequences are MNHNY and SVGAGI (reference sequence). V shed 0 bases and J shed 4 bases, with 9 bases lying between them. CDR3 size: 14 residues. The CDR3: CASSYSASGETQYF. The CDR3 DNA reads TGTGCCAGCAGTTACTCAGCGTCGGGAGAGACCCAGTACTTC.

The rearrangement uses TRBV19 and TRBJ2-2, with TRBD2 identical over 13 bases. The CDR3 extends over 17 amino acids. CDR1 is LNHDA, CDR2 SQIVND, per germline (reference sequence). Trimming cost V 3 bases and J 3 bases; bases outside gene matches: 4. The CDR3 DNA sequence: TGTGCCAGTAGTATCCGACTAGCGGGAGGATACACCGGGGAGCTGTTTTTT. Translation: CASSIRLAGGYTGELFF.

This clone was observed a single time. The V call is TRBV28, the J call TRBJ2-2, with TRBD1 matching over 8 bases. Germline lookup yields CDR1 MDHEN and CDR2 SYDVKM. The CDR3 has 18 amino acids. V lost 5 bases to trimming and J lost 6 bases; unmatched junction nucleotides: 17. The CDR3 loop is CASSGIYSSRGPAGELFF. In DNA, the CDR3 is TGTGCCAGCAGTGGGATTTATAGCAGCAGGGGGCCCGCCGGGGAGCTGTTTTTT.

This chain joins TRBV28 and TRBJ2-7; D may be TRBD1 (6 bases). The CDR3 length is 16 residues. V lost 5 bases and J lost 5, with 22 bases in between. The V gene's germline CDR1 is MDHEN and CDR2 SYDVKM. Written as DNA, the CDR3 is TGTGCCAGCAGTCCCTCATACCCCAGGGGAAGCCACGAGCAGTACTTC. Translation gives CASSPSYPRGSHEQYF.

The sample holds a few counts of this clone. The CDR3 DNA is TGTGCCAGCAGTTTATTTCTGGATCAGGTGGGAGAGTTATCAGATACGCAGTATTTT. Its translation is CASSLFLDQVGELSDTQYF. The chain uses TRBV28 and TRBJ2-3; TRBD2 might be the D (5 bases). The CDR3 is 19 residues long. Trimming removed 1 base at V and 4 bases at J, with 24 bases between. CDR1 and CDR2 from the germline V gene are MDHEN and SYDVKM. The full variable domain, with the rest looked up from reference TRBV28 and TRBJ2-3, is DVKVTQSSRYLVKRTGEKVFLECVQDMDHENMFWYRQDPGLGLRLIYFSYDVKMKEKGDIPEGYSVSREKKERFSLILESASTNQTSMYLCASSLFLDQVGELSDTQYFGPGTRLTVL.

The chain is built from TRBV9 and TRBJ2-5, with 14 bases matching TRBD2. This CDR3 region has 17 residues. With V trimmed by 0 bases and J by 5 bases, 6 bases remained unmatched. The V gene's germline CDR1 is SGDLS and CDR2 YYNGEE. The CDR3 region is CASSVAGTSGRGETQYF. CDR3 coding DNA: TGTGCCAGCAGCGTAGCCGGGACTAGCGGGAGAGGGGAGACCCAGTACTTC. Filled out from reference TRBV9 and TRBJ2-5, the complete variable domain reads DSGVTQTPKHLITATGQRVTLRCSPRSGDLSVYWYQQSLDQGLQFLIQYYNGEERAKGNILERFSAQQFPDLHSELNLSSLELGDSALYFCASSVAGTSGRGETQYFGPGTRLLVL.

The chain has TRBV25-1 and TRBJ2-2; 8 nucleotides match TRBD1. The CDR3 consists of 15 residues. Germline V CDR1 and CDR2: MGHDK, SYGVNS. Trimming at V came to 7 bases and at J to 1 base, leaving 5 bases not matched to a gene. CDR3 sequence reads: CASKGQARNTGELFF. CDR3 in DNA: TGTGCCAGCAAGGGACAGGCAAGGAACACCGGGGAGCTGTTTTTT. The full variable domain, completed using reference TRBV25-1 and TRBJ2-2, is EADIYQTPRYLVIGTGKKITLECSQTMGHDKMYWYQQDPGMELHLIHYSYGVNSTEKGDLSSESTVSRIRTEHFPLTLESARPSHTSQYLCASKGQARNTGELFFGEGSRLTVL.

V gene TRBV6-1 combines with J gene TRBJ2-7; maybe TRBD2 (6 bases). Trimming pared 7 bases from V and 2 bases from J, leaving 15 bases between. There are 14 residues in the CDR3. Looked up from germline, CDR1 is MNHNS and CDR2 is SASEGT. CDR3 in DNA: TGTGCCAGCAAGACACGGGGCGGGGCCTACGAGCAGTACTTC. Protein product: CASKTRGGAYEQYF.

This clone was recorded once. The chain employs TRBV6-1 and TRBJ2-6, with a tentative D call TRBD2 (7 bases). CDR3 length equals 19 residues. Germline V lookup: CDR1 MNHNS, CDR2 SASEGT. Trimming removed 2 bases from V and 0 bases from J, with 17 bases in between. CDR3 residues: CASSESGRGAYSGANVLTF. The CDR3 nucleotides are TGTGCCAGCAGTGAATCCGGTCGGGGGGCCTACTCTGGGGCCAACGTCCTGACTTTC.

This rearrangement joins TRBV10-3 to TRBJ1-2, with unresolved D. The V end was cut by 7 bases, the J end by 1 base, with 10 bases between. Germline V gene sequence: CDR1 ENHRY, CDR2 SYGVKD. The length of the CDR3 is 13 residues. CDR3: CAITLRFNYGYTF. CDR3 DNA: TGTGCCATCACCCTCAGATTTAACTATGGCTACACCTTC.

The chain combines TRBV10-3 with TRBJ2-7, with TRBD2 matching 10 bases. Germline CDR1 is ENHRY and CDR2 is SYGVKD. Unmatched junction bases numbered 3, after V lost 4 bases and J lost 3 bases. The CDR3 loop spans 14 amino acids. The CDR3 bases are TGTGCCATCAGTGGAGCGGGAGGGAACTACGAGCAGTACTTC. Translation: CAISGAGGNYEQYF.

The chain is built from TRBV11-3 and TRBJ2-3, with D tentatively TRBD2 (5 bases). CDR1 and CDR2 from the germline V gene are SGHNT and YENEEA. There are 18 residues in the CDR3. Deletions cut 4 bases from V and 0 bases from J, with 20 bases between. This CDR3 is CASSSRKRRGPSTDTQYF. The CDR3 coding sequence is TGTGCCAGCAGCTCACGAAAGCGGAGAGGACCTAGCACAGATACGCAGTATTTT. Supplemented by reference TRBV11-3 and TRBJ2-3, the full variable domain reads EAGVVQSPRYKIIEKKQPVAFWCNPISGHNTLYWYLQNLGQGPELLIRYENEEAVDDSQLPKDRFSAERLKGVDSTLKIQPAELGDSAVYLCASSSRKRRGPSTDTQYFGPGTRLTVL.

V is TRBV6-4 and J is TRBJ1-5; TRBD1 matches at 9 bases. V shed 5 bases and J 5 bases; nucleotides not matched to a gene: 7. Germline values: CDR1 MRHNA, CDR2 SNTAGT. This CDR3 region has 15 residues. CDR3 in DNA: TGTGCCAGCAGTCCCGCGACAGGGGGGGATCAGCCCCAGCATTTT. Its protein is CASSPATGGDQPQHF.

The chain joins TRBV7-2 to TRBJ2-1, with 7 bases identical to TRBD2. Germline CDR1 is SGHTA and CDR2 is FQGNSA. V gave up 5 bases and J gave up 2 bases; unmatched junction bases: 6. This CDR3 is built from 15 residues. In nucleotides, the CDR3 is TGTGCCAGCAGCCCGGTGGGAGGGACCTACAATGAGCAGTTCTTC. Translating gives CASSPVGGTYNEQFF. Full variable domain (rest looked up from reference TRBV7-2 and TRBJ2-1): GAGVSQSPSNKVTEKGKDVELRCDPISGHTALYWYRQSLGQGLEFLIYFQGNSAPDKSGLPSDRFSAERTGGSVSTLTIQRTQQEDSAVYLCASSPVGGTYNEQFFGPGTRLTVL.

The chain carries TRBV28 and TRBJ1-2; D is perhaps TRBD1 (6 bases). Trimming took 7 bases from V and 2 from J, leaving 14 bases between them. The CDR3 length is 14 residues. Germline CDR1 is MDHEN and CDR2 is SYDVKM. DNA of the CDR3: TGTGCCAGCACCCCCCCGGGGACAAACTATGGCTACACCTTC. Its protein is CASTPPGTNYGYTF.

The chain carries TRBV7-3 and TRBJ2-1; 14 bases are a match to TRBD2. V was clipped by 5 bases and J by 7 bases; unmatched bases: 4. The CDR3 consists of 15 residues. Germline assignment: CDR1 SGHTA and CDR2 FQGTGA. In DNA, the CDR3 is TGTGCCAGCAGCAAAGGGACTAGCGGGAGTAATGAGCAGTTCTTC. Translating gives CASSKGTSGSNEQFF. The whole variable domain, filled in from reference TRBV7-3 and TRBJ2-1, reads GAGVSQTPSNKVTEKGKYVELRCDPISGHTALYWYRQSLGQGPEFLIYFQGTGAADDSGLPNDRFFAVRPEGSVSTLKIQRTERGDSAVYLCASSKGTSGSNEQFFGPGTRLTVL.

The chain has TRBV29-1 and TRBJ1-2, with D possibly being TRBD1 (6 bases). V dropped 2 bases and J dropped 5 bases, with 12 bases sitting between them. Germline V gives CDR1 SQVTM, CDR2 ANQGSEA. The CDR3 is 13 amino acids. For the CDR3, the DNA is TGCAGCGTTGAACAGGGGAGAGGGTATGGCTACACCTTC. Translated: CSVEQGRGYGYTF.

V gene TRBV6-5 combines with J gene TRBJ2-3, with 7 bases fitting TRBD2. The V gene end was trimmed by 3 bases and the J gene end by 2 bases; junction bases not matched to a gene: 8. This CDR3 is built from 16 residues. Germline CDR1 reads MNHEY; CDR2 reads SVGAGI. The CDR3: CASSYPAGGSTDTQYF. The CDR3 DNA reads as TGTGCCAGCAGTTATCCGGCCGGGGGGTCCACAGATACGCAGTATTTT.

The V gene is TRBV2, the J gene TRBJ2-7; the match to TRBD1 covers 10 bases. The CDR3 covers 13 residues. Trimming at V came to 6 bases and at J to 7 bases, leaving 6 bases not matched to a gene. Germline lookup yields CDR1 SNHLY and CDR2 FYNNEI. The CDR3 coding sequence is TGTGCCAGCAGCAGTGACAGGGGGCGGGAGCAGTACTTC. Its protein is CASSSDRGREQYF.

V is TRBV28 and J is TRBJ1-2; D may be TRBD1 (5 bases). Germline values: CDR1 MDHEN, CDR2 SYDVKM. The CDR3 is made up of 14 amino acids. Between the trimmed V and J ends, which lost 3 bases and 4 bases, there was a span of 12 bases. In DNA, the CDR3 is TGTGCCAGCAGTTTTCAGGGAGGCTTCTATGGCTACACCTTC. This sequence encodes CASSFQGGFYGYTF.

In the case of this clone: At one boundary the junction diverges from the germline segment, which might be a read error. The J gene is TRBJ2-1, the V gene TRBV7-2; D call uncertain. CDR3 size: 17 residues. In germline, CDR1 is SGHTA, CDR2 FQGNSA. Written as DNA, the CDR3 is TGTGCCAGCAGCCCCGTTGTGGCGCCAAGCTCCTACAATGAGCGGTTCTTC. It yields the protein CASSPVVAPSSYNERFF.

The chain recombines TRBV5-1 with TRBJ2-5; 14 positions match TRBD2. The CDR3 is made up of 16 amino acids. The V segment lost 4 bases and the J segment 5 bases; nucleotides outside the gene matches: 7. The germline V gene encodes CDR1 SGHRS and CDR2 YFSETQ. In nucleotides, the CDR3 is TGCGCCAGCAGCCACGGACTAGCGGGAGGAGGGGAGACCCAGTACTTC. Translated: CASSHGLAGGGETQYF.

The chain couples TRBV6-6 to TRBJ1-1; D gene uncertain. The length of the CDR3 is 15 residues. The V end was cut by 6 bases, the J end by 1 base, with 15 bases between. Germline V gene sequence: CDR1 MNHNY, CDR2 SVGAGI (reference sequence). As DNA, the CDR3 is TGTGCCAGCAGCCCGCGAGGAGGGCCGAACACTGAAGCTTTCTTT. Its protein product is CASSPRGGPNTEAFF.

The V gene is TRBV27, the J gene TRBJ2-5; 10 nucleotides agree with TRBD2. The assigned J gene may be wrong: the sequence end matches TRBJ2-7 better. Germline loops: CDR1 MNHEY, CDR2 SMNVEV (reference sequence). The CDR3 has 14 amino acids. The CDR3: CASGIAGGNYEQYF. CDR3 nucleotides: TGTGCCAGCGGGATAGCGGGGGGCAACTACGAGCAGTACTTC.

This chain links TRBV5-1 with TRBJ1-2, with D perhaps TRBD1 (6 bases). The CDR3 extends over 13 amino acids. V dropped 4 bases and J dropped 5 bases, with 12 bases sitting between them. Per the germline V gene, CDR1 is SGHRS and CDR2 is YFSETQ. The CDR3 reads CASSGGQLYGYTF. CDR3 nucleotide sequence: TGCGCCAGCAGCGGAGGACAGCTATATGGCTACACCTTC.

This clone was seen a few times. The chain is built from TRBV5-3 and TRBJ1-5, with 7 bases aligning to TRBD1. TRBV5-3 is marked as an open reading frame, function uncertain. The ends lost 4 bases at V and 0 bases at J; junction bases unmatched: 13. The CDR3 runs 18 residues. CDR3 nucleotides: TGTGCCAGAAGCCTCCGGGACAGCTCTATCCTTAGCAATCAGCCCCAGCATTTT. Translated, it gives CARSLRDSSILSNQPQHF.

This clone was counted a few times. The J gene is TRBJ1-2, the V gene TRBV6-6, with a weak D call TRBD1 (5 bases). The V gene's germline CDR1 is MNHNY and CDR2 SVGAGI (reference sequence). The CDR3 sequence is 12 residues long. V was pared by 8 bases and J by 5 bases, with 12 bases between. The CDR3 region is CASRQTEYGYTF. The CDR3 DNA is TGTGCCAGCCGACAGACAGAATATGGCTACACCTTC.